This entry lists 25 T cell receptor beta chains sequenced from one sample in a study of Ad26.COV2.S vaccination and SARS-CoV-2 variants. TCRdb's copy holds only in-frame clones and misses some; the assay was immunoSEQ multiplex PCR. There are around 310,000 clones in the sample; 90% occur only once, and 4.5% to 7% lies in the top ten. Treatment indicated: over 15 received Ad26.COV2.S at low or high dose, single or two shots; 5 received placebo; per-sample allocation not given. Sampling happened 63 days after the first vaccine or placebo injection. This sample comprised peripheral blood, obtained in a trial of Ad26.COV2.S vaccine versus placebo. The receptors derive from a person between 18 and 59 years old who received the Ad26.COV2.S COVID-19 vaccine or a placebo.

The genes are TRBV11-2 and TRBJ2-7; D might be TRBD2 (6 bases). The length of the CDR3 is 15 residues. V lost 2 bases and J lost 0, with 11 bases in between. The germline V gene encodes CDR1 SGHAT and CDR2 FQNNGV. The CDR3 region has the DNA TGTGCCAGCAGCTTATTTAGCGGAAGCTCCTACGAGCAGTACGTC. Residues: CASSLFSGSSYEQYV.

The chain carries TRBV7-9 and TRBJ2-1; possibly TRBD1 or TRBD2 for D (5 bases each). The CDR3 is 12 amino acids. V gave up 4 bases and J gave up 13 bases, with 14 bases separating them. The germline gives CDR1 SEHNR, CDR2 FQNEAQ (reference sequence). CDR3: CASSWDPRVQFF. The CDR3, as DNA: TGTGCCAGCAGCTGGGACCCCCGGGTACAGTTCTTC.

The CDR3 DNA is TGTGCCAGCAGTTTCACAGGGGGCTCGGGAGCTTTCTTT. It is translated as CASSFTGGSGAFF. The V call is TRBV6-5, the J call TRBJ1-1; 9 nucleotides match TRBD1. CDR3 length: 13 residues. Trimming at V came to 4 bases and at J to 10 bases, leaving 7 bases not matched to a gene. CDR1 and CDR2 from the germline V gene are MNHEY and SVGAGI.

This sequence joins TRBV7-8 and TRBJ2-1; D remains unclear. The CDR3 has 14 amino acids. Trimming left V 7 bases short and J 0 bases short, with 10 bases between. Germline V gene data show CDR1 as SGHVS and CDR2 as FQNEAQ. In nucleotides, the CDR3 is TGTGCCAGCACCAAAGATAGCTCCTACAATGAGCAGTTCTTC. It codes for CASTKDSSYNEQFF.

The chain joins TRBV24-1 to TRBJ1-3, with 8 bases that match TRBD1. CDR3 length equals 14 residues. V trimming: 9 bases; J trimming: 4 bases; junction bases outside the gene matches: 7. Germline lookup yields CDR1 KGHDR and CDR2 SFDVKD. The CDR3 DNA reads TGTGCCACCCGACCAGGGGGCAAAGGAAACACCATATATTTT. Translated: CATRPGGKGNTIYF.

The chain uses TRBV2 and TRBJ1-4; 7 bases are a match to TRBD1. CDR3 length: 14 amino acids. The junction had 4 bases not matched to a gene; V was cut back by 6 bases and J by 3 bases. Germline-derived CDR1 and CDR2 are SNHLY and FYNNEI. This CDR3 is CASRVGQSNEKLFF. The CDR3 DNA follows: TGTGCCAGCAGGGTGGGACAGTCTAATGAAAAACTGTTTTTT.

The chain recombines TRBV7-2 with TRBJ1-1; 7 bases match TRBD1. The germline V gene encodes CDR1 SGHTA and CDR2 FQGNSA. Trimming at V came to 2 bases and at J to 0 bases, leaving 6 bases not matched to a gene. CDR3 length equals 16 residues. The CDR3 protein is CASSLPAGTVNTEAFF. As DNA, the CDR3 is TGTGCCAGCAGCTTACCAGCAGGGACAGTGAACACTGAAGCTTTCTTT.

This clone occurred once. The chain carries TRBV10-3 and TRBJ2-1, with 8 bases aligning to TRBD2. The germline CDR1 and CDR2 sequences are ENHRY and SYGVKD. CDR3 length: 14 amino acids. Trimming at V came to 6 bases and at J to 4 bases, leaving 5 bases not matched to a gene. The CDR3 nucleotides are TGTGCCATCAGACCGGGACTAGAATACAATGAGCAGTTCTTC. Protein: CAIRPGLEYNEQFF.

This clone has only one observation. V and J are TRBV5-1 and TRBJ1-6; perhaps TRBD1 as D (6 bases). CDR3 size: 15 residues. The germline V and J ends were trimmed by 0 bases and 9 bases, with 13 bases remaining between them. Germline CDR1 SGHRS, CDR2 YFSETQ. CDR3 amino acids: CASSLGQVVSSPLHF. DNA for the CDR3: TGCGCCAGCAGCTTGGGACAGGTTGTGAGTTCACCCCTCCACTTT.

This chain connects TRBV6-5 to TRBJ2-7; D is unclear. The germline CDR1 and CDR2 sequences are MNHEY and SVGAGI. Trimming pared 6 bases from V and 4 bases from J, leaving 13 bases between. The CDR3 is made up of 13 amino acids. The CDR3 here is CASSSAPRYEQYV. CDR3 nucleotides: TGTGCCAGCAGCTCCGCCCCGAGGTACGAGCAGTACGTC.

The CDR3 region is CATNDLANANTGELFF. The CDR3 region has the DNA TGTGCCACCAACGATTTAGCCAACGCGAACACCGGGGAGCTGTTTTTT. This sequence joins TRBV19 and TRBJ2-2; D ambiguous. The CDR3 consists of 16 residues. CDR1 is LNHDA, CDR2 SQIVND, per germline (reference sequence). V lost 10 bases and J 0 bases, leaving 18 bases between the germline ends.

The genes are TRBV2 and TRBJ1-1; D gene ambiguous. Germline CDR1 SNHLY, CDR2 FYNNEI. This CDR3 spans 13 amino acids. Trimming left V 3 bases short and J 4 bases short, with 9 bases between. The CDR3 bases are TGTGCCAGCAGTGACGGCCTTAGCACTGAAGCTTTCTTT. The encoded protein is CASSDGLSTEAFF.

This chain uses TRBV6-6 with TRBJ2-3; 8 bases are shared with TRBD1. J gave up 4 bases and V 6 bases, and 3 bases lay outside the gene matches. CDR3 length: 13 residues. The germline V gene has CDR1 MNHNY and CDR2 SVGAGI (reference sequence). DNA of the CDR3: TGTGCCAGCAGGGACAGGGTTGCAGATACGCAGTATTTT. As protein: CASRDRVADTQYF.

The CDR3 bases are TGCGCCAGCAGCTTATTTGGGACAGGGACTTTCACAGATACGCAGTATTTT. This translates into CASSLFGTGTFTDTQYF. The gene calls are TRBV4-1 and TRBJ2-3; 9 nucleotides align to TRBD1. The CDR3 loop spans 17 amino acids. Germline assignment: CDR1 MGHRA and CDR2 YSYEKL. Trimming at V came to 5 bases and at J to 2 bases, leaving 11 bases not matched to a gene.

This clone has only a few counts. V and J are TRBV11-2 and TRBJ1-1; possible D gene TRBD1, 5 bases. The CDR3 spans 18 residues. Trimming took off 1 base at V and 3 bases at J, with 21 bases between the two ends. Germline assignment: CDR1 SGHAT and CDR2 FQNNGV. The DNA of the CDR3 is TGTGCCAGCAGCTTAGGGTCATGGGGCGAAGGAGATGACACTGAAGCTTTCTTT. Amino acids: CASSLGSWGEGDDTEAFF.

The chain links TRBV3-1 (or the pseudogene TRBV3-2) to TRBJ2-5; D not resolved. The CDR3 spans 14 residues. The germline gives CDR1 LGHDT, CDR2 YNNKEL (reference sequence). The germline V and J ends were trimmed by 1 base and 7 bases, with 13 bases remaining between them. The CDR3 DNA follows: TGTGCCAGCAGCCAAGTATTGCCAGCAGGGACCCAGTACTTC. Translating gives CASSQVLPAGTQYF.

With respect to this clone: Other DNA sequences in the sample encode the same CDR3. This sequence joins TRBV27 and TRBJ1-1, with D unresolved. V shed 2 bases and J shed 2 bases, with 6 bases lying between them. The CDR3 is made up of 13 amino acids. Looked up from germline, CDR1 is MNHEY and CDR2 is SMNVEV (reference sequence). This chain's CDR3 is CASSLRGNTEAFF. The DNA of the CDR3 is TGTGCCAGCAGTTTACGGGGAAACACTGAAGCTTTCTTT.

The chain has TRBV6-2 or TRBV6-3 and TRBJ1-5; TRBD1 might be the D (5 bases). Trimming cost V 5 bases and J 11 bases, with 22 bases left between them. Germline V gene lookup returns CDR1 MNHEY and CDR2 SVGEGT. The CDR3 runs to 15 residues. The CDR3, as DNA: TGTGCCAGCAGTGGAGCCGGGACCCCCGAAATGACCCAGCATTTT. Its translation is CASSGAGTPEMTQHF.

The gene calls are TRBV19 and TRBJ1-5; D unresolved. CDR1 LNHDA and CDR2 SQIVND come from the germline V gene (reference sequence). The CDR3 totals 13 residues. Trimming stripped 5 bases from V and 2 bases from J, with 7 bases between. This CDR3 reads CASSSWGNQPQHF. In DNA, the CDR3 is TGTGCCAGTAGTTCTTGGGGCAATCAGCCCCAGCATTTT.

Only one count was recorded for this clone. The V call is TRBV5-1, the J call TRBJ2-7; possibly TRBD2 for D (6 bases). The CDR3 covers 13 residues. Germline lookup yields CDR1 SGHRS and CDR2 YFSETQ. The ends were cut back, 4 bases at V and 2 bases at J, with 10 bases in the middle. This CDR3 is CASSKDYPYEQYF. The CDR3, as DNA: TGCGCCAGCAGCAAGGACTACCCCTACGAGCAGTACTTC.

The rearrangement uses TRBV10-3 and TRBJ1-1, with 8 bases fitting TRBD1. V trimming: 4 bases; J trimming: 0 bases; junction bases outside the gene matches: 13. This CDR3 spans 18 amino acids. From germline, CDR1 is ENHRY and CDR2 SYGVKD. CDR3 amino acids: CAISALGTGSILNTEAFF. DNA for the CDR3: TGTGCCATCAGTGCTTTGGGGACAGGCTCCATCCTGAACACTGAAGCTTTCTTT.

The chain joins TRBV5-1 to TRBJ1-2; no firm D call. Trimming removed 0 bases from V and 2 bases from J, with 14 bases in between. Germline V gene sequence: CDR1 SGHRS, CDR2 YFSETQ. This CDR3 contains 16 residues. CDR3 in amino acids: CASSLADQELNYGYTF. The DNA for the CDR3 is TGCGCCAGCAGCTTGGCCGATCAGGAGCTGAACTATGGCTACACCTTC.

This clone was observed a handful of times. The CDR3 sequence is CASSPVVPSGLSTDTQYF. CDR3 nucleotides: TGCGCCAGCAGCCCAGTAGTACCTAGCGGGTTGAGCACAGATACGCAGTATTTT. The V gene is TRBV4-1, the J gene TRBJ2-3; 8 bases map to TRBD2. With V trimmed by 4 bases and J by 0 bases, 12 bases remained unmatched. This CDR3 contains 18 residues. The germline V gene encodes CDR1 MGHRA and CDR2 YSYEKL.

The CDR3 DNA reads as TGTGCCAGCAGCCCAGTAGGGAACTATGGCTACACCTTC. Encoded protein: CASSPVGNYGYTF. V and J are TRBV9 and TRBJ1-2; unclear D gene. CDR3 size: 13 residues. Trimming removed 4 bases from V and 2 bases from J, with 9 bases in between. Per the germline V gene, CDR1 is SGDLS and CDR2 is YYNGEE.

The chain combines TRBV4-1 with TRBJ2-3, with 7 positions matching TRBD2. Germline assignment: CDR1 MGHRA and CDR2 YSYEKL. The CDR3 spans 17 residues. Unmatched junction bases numbered 12, after V lost 2 bases and J lost 4 bases. The DNA of the CDR3 is TGCGCCAGCAGCCAATTTGGGCTAGCGGTTCGCGCAGATACGCAGTATTTT. Translating gives CASSQFGLAVRADTQYF.